The 24 T cell receptor beta chains presented below share a single source sample, sequenced in a study of CD8+CD57+ T cells in acquired aplastic anemia. CDR3 and TCR beta VDJ profiling relied on genomic DNA as the template. Each CDR3 protein is one row after TCRdb ran MiXCR on the reads. Among some 64,000 distinct CDR3 sequences listed, about 54% were seen once. Specimen: sorted CD4+, CD8+, or CD8+CD57+ T cells (not recorded which) from PBMCs. These receptors were obtained from a human donor in good health, serving as a control.

The J gene is TRBJ2-7, the V gene TRBV7-9; 7 positions match TRBD2. The germline gives CDR1 SEHNR, CDR2 FQNEAQ (reference sequence). J was trimmed by 4 bases and V by 7 bases; bases with no gene match: 7. The CDR3 is 13 residues long. For the CDR3, the DNA is TGTGCCAGCAAAGGTAATAGCGGGTACGAGCAGTACTTC. Its translation: CASKGNSGYEQYF.

V is TRBV20-1 and J is TRBJ2-7; 9 nucleotides agree with TRBD1. The J segment lost 4 bases and the V segment lost 3 bases, leaving 7 bases of the junction unmatched. The CDR3 consists of 14 residues. Germline V gene data show CDR1 as DFQATT and CDR2 as SNEGSKA (reference sequence). The CDR3 protein is CSASRGQGPYEQYF. DNA of the CDR3: TGCAGTGCTAGTCGAGGACAGGGGCCGTACGAGCAGTACTTC.

In this sample, this clonotype turned up many times. The chain combines TRBV5-8 with TRBJ2-1; D possibly corresponds to TRBD1 (6 bases). This CDR3 contains 14 residues. The germline V gene encodes CDR1 SGHTS and CDR2 YDEGEE. The ends were cut back, 0 bases at V and 8 bases at J, with 12 bases in the middle. The chain's CDR3 is CASSLEYRADEQFF. For the CDR3, the DNA is TGTGCCAGCAGCTTGGAGTACAGGGCTGATGAGCAGTTCTTC.

The gene calls are TRBV19 and TRBJ1-1; D is ambiguous. Germline V gene data show CDR1 as LNHDA and CDR2 as SQIVND (reference sequence). Trimming left V 6 bases short and J 10 bases short, with 18 bases between. This CDR3 has 13 residues. Here the CDR3 reads CASRAGGSLRAFF. The CDR3, as DNA: TGTGCCAGTAGGGCTGGAGGCTCACTGCGAGCTTTCTTT.

In its sample, this clonotype was seen many times. The chain uses TRBV9 and TRBJ2-7, with TRBD2 as a possible D gene (6 bases). V lost 0 bases and J lost 3, with 19 bases in between. This CDR3 has 17 residues. The germline gives CDR1 SGDLS, CDR2 YYNGEE. The CDR3 region is CASSVGPQTRFNYEQYF. DNA of the CDR3: TGTGCCAGCAGCGTAGGGCCCCAGACTAGGTTCAACTACGAGCAGTACTTC. Full variable domain (rest looked up from reference TRBV9 and TRBJ2-7): DSGVTQTPKHLITATGQRVTLRCSPRSGDLSVYWYQQSLDQGLQFLIQYYNGEERAKGNILERFSAQQFPDLHSELNLSSLELGDSALYFCASSVGPQTRFNYEQYFGPGTRLTVT.

As regards this clonotype: This likely comes from a read error, as the CDR3 has no conserved phenylalanine or tryptophan at its end. V usage is TRBV19 and J usage is TRBJ1-1, with TRBD1 matching over 7 bases. This CDR3 has 13 residues. CDR1 and CDR2 (germline): LNHDA, SQIVND (reference sequence). CDR3 nucleotides: TGTGCCAGTAGGAATACAGGGGACACTGAGGCTTTCCTT. Translating gives CASRNTGDTEAFL.

The rearrangement uses TRBV19 and TRBJ2-1; 7 nucleotides line up with TRBD1. After removal of 5 bases from V and 0 bases from J, the junction contained 4 bases not matched to a gene. In germline, CDR1 is LNHDA, CDR2 SQIVND (reference sequence). The CDR3 extends over 15 amino acids. CDR3 coding DNA: TGTGCCAGTAGTGCCTGGGACAGCTCCTACAATGAGCAGTTCTTC. Encoded protein: CASSAWDSSYNEQFF.

This clonotype was observed at least ten times. This rearrangement joins TRBV7-9 to TRBJ1-1; D unresolved. Per germline, CDR1 SEHNR and CDR2 FQNEAQ (reference sequence). The CDR3 sequence is 14 residues long. Trimming shortened V by 4 bases and J by 4 bases, and 13 bases separated the two germline ends. CDR3 protein: CASSWPRRATEAFF. The CDR3 region has the DNA TGTGCCAGCAGCTGGCCCCGGAGGGCCACTGAAGCTTTCTTT.

The genes are TRBV19 and TRBJ1-5; unclear D gene. Between the trimmed V and J ends, which lost 2 bases and 14 bases, there was a span of 13 bases. The CDR3 spans 12 residues. Germline values: CDR1 LNHDA, CDR2 SQIVND (reference sequence). As DNA, the CDR3 is TGTGCCAGTAGTATAAAGCGGTGGGCCGAGCATTTT. Protein: CASSIKRWAEHF.

This clonotype is a singleton in its sample. The gene calls are TRBV5-4 and TRBJ1-2, with 9 bases that match TRBD1. The CDR3 is 13 residues long. J was trimmed by 7 bases and V by 4 bases; bases with no gene match: 5. Per germline, CDR1 SGHNT and CDR2 YYREEE (reference sequence). The CDR3 sequence is CASSATGGGGYTF. Written as DNA, the CDR3 is TGTGCCAGCAGCGCAACAGGGGGCGGTGGCTACACCTTC.

This clonotype is labeled as medium-sized. This chain links TRBV24-1 with TRBJ1-1; D is unclear. Germline V lookup: CDR1 KGHDR, CDR2 SFDVKD. V lost 4 bases and J 0 bases, leaving 2 bases between the germline ends. The CDR3 contains 12 residues. The CDR3 DNA sequence: TGTGCCACCAGTGAAATGAACACTGAAGCTTTCTTT. Encoded protein: CATSEMNTEAFF.

This clonotype was seen only a few times. The V gene is TRBV24-1, the J gene TRBJ2-1; 10 positions match TRBD2. The germline CDR1 and CDR2 sequences are KGHDR and SFDVKD. J was trimmed by 1 base and V by 9 bases; bases with no gene match: 11. The CDR3 contains 17 residues. The CDR3 DNA reads as TGTGCCACCGGAGATAGCGGGAGGTTGGCATCCTACAATGAGCAGTTCTTC. Encoded protein: CATGDSGRLASYNEQFF.

The genes are TRBV10-3 and TRBJ2-3; D perhaps matches TRBD2 (5 bases). Germline V gives CDR1 ENHRY, CDR2 SYGVKD. Trimming removed 3 bases from V and 2 bases from J, with 9 bases in between. CDR3 size: 14 residues. The CDR3 reads CAISDPGLTDTQYF. The CDR3 region has the DNA TGTGCCATCAGTGACCCCGGACTCACAGATACGCAGTATTTT.

The chain joins TRBV19 to TRBJ2-2, with D perhaps assigned TRBD1 or TRBD2 (5 bases each). Trimming removed 4 bases at V and 2 bases at J, with 8 bases between. Germline loops: CDR1 LNHDA, CDR2 SQIVND (reference sequence). This CDR3 has 14 amino acids. This CDR3 is CASSRGRNTGELFF. CDR3 sequence (DNA): TGTGCCAGTAGTAGGGGGAGAAACACCGGGGAGCTGTTTTTT.

V gene TRBV5-1 combines with J gene TRBJ2-3; 8 nucleotides agree with TRBD2. The CDR3 extends over 16 amino acids. V gave up 0 bases and J gave up 0 bases; unmatched junction bases: 3. Germline values: CDR1 SGHRS, CDR2 YFSETQ. The CDR3 region has the DNA TGCGCCAGCAGCTTGGCCGGGAGGGGCAGCACAGATACGCAGTATTTT. Its protein is CASSLAGRGSTDTQYF.

At least ten counts were recorded for this clonotype. The CDR3 spells CASSQWTDNGYTF. As DNA, the CDR3 is TGTGCCAGCAGTCAGTGGACAGATAATGGCTACACCTTC. The chain uses TRBV12-3 or TRBV12-4 and TRBJ1-2; D is possibly TRBD1 (6 bases). Trimming stripped 5 bases from V and 6 bases from J, with 13 bases between. This CDR3 contains 13 residues.

This clonotype came up many times. The chain joins TRBV20-1 to TRBJ2-5, with D unresolved. V was trimmed by 7 bases and J by 2 bases, leaving 11 bases between them. This CDR3 region has 12 residues. CDR1 DFQATT and CDR2 SNEGSKA come from the germline V gene (reference sequence). CDR3 bases: TGCAGTGTCCTGAGACAACAAGAGACCCAGTACTTC. Translation: CSVLRQQETQYF.

The J gene is TRBJ1-1, the V gene TRBV9, with 8 positions matching TRBD1. V dropped 7 bases and J dropped 1; count of bases not matched to a gene: 3. The germline V gene encodes CDR1 SGDLS and CDR2 YYNGEE. This CDR3 has 13 amino acids. Written as DNA, the CDR3 is TGTGCCAGCCAGGGACAGGCGAACACTGAAGCTTTCTTT. Amino acids: CASQGQANTEAFF.

This clonotype has ten or more counts. The chain links TRBV6-4 to TRBJ2-2; D gene ambiguous. CDR3 length: 14 residues. V lost 5 bases and J lost 1, with 8 bases in between. Per germline, CDR1 MRHNA and CDR2 SNTAGT. In DNA, the CDR3 is TGTGCCAGCAGTTTAGAAGAGAACACCGGGGAGCTGTTTTTT. Encoded protein: CASSLEENTGELFF.

The chain employs TRBV10-3 and TRBJ2-7, with TRBD1 matching over 8 bases. The CDR3 covers 16 residues. Germline-derived CDR1 and CDR2 are ENHRY and SYGVKD. After removal of 6 bases from V and 0 bases from J, the junction contained 10 bases not matched to a gene. CDR3: CAISTGDRRSSYEQYF. The CDR3 region has the DNA TGTGCCATCAGCACAGGGGACAGGAGGAGCTCCTACGAGCAGTACTTC.

The rearrangement joins TRBV25-1 to TRBJ1-1; D perhaps matches TRBD1 (5 bases). Germline V CDR1 and CDR2: MGHDK, SYGVNS. V dropped 6 bases and J dropped 6 bases, with 8 bases sitting between them. CDR3 length: 11 residues. CDR3 bases: TGTGCCAGCAGACAGGCGCCTGAAGCTTTCTTT. Its protein is CASRQAPEAFF. The full variable domain, its missing parts supplied by reference TRBV25-1 and TRBJ1-1, is EADIYQTPRYLVIGTGKKITLECSQTMGHDKMYWYQQDPGMELHLIHYSYGVNSTEKGDLSSESTVSRIRTEHFPLTLESARPSHTSQYLCASRQAPEAFFGQGTRLTVV.

This clonotype was recorded only once. The chain uses TRBV29-1 and TRBJ2-7; D perhaps matches TRBD2 (6 bases). The CDR3 spans 12 residues. Germline loops: CDR1 SQVTM, CDR2 ANQGSEA. CDR3 residues: CTLGDFPYEQYF. The CDR3 DNA sequence: TGCACCCTTGGGGACTTCCCCTACGAGCAGTACTTC.

The rearrangement uses TRBV10-1 and TRBJ2-7; D perhaps matches TRBD2 (6 bases). Germline CDR1 is WNHNN and CDR2 is SYGVQD (reference sequence). The CDR3 contains 14 residues. V gave up 3 bases and J gave up 3 bases, with 12 bases separating them. The CDR3 DNA is TGCGCCAGCAGTGATGGAGGGGTAGGCTACGAGCAGTACTTC. Protein: CASSDGGVGYEQYF.

V gene TRBV24-1 combines with J gene TRBJ1-1; TRBD1 might be the D (6 bases). The CDR3 is 12 amino acids. Germline assignment: CDR1 KGHDR and CDR2 SFDVKD. V lost 7 bases, J lost 6 bases, and 11 bases lay in between. The CDR3: CATSSGAAEAFF. CDR3 DNA sequence: TGTGCCACCAGCTCAGGGGCGGCTGAAGCTTTCTTT.